Listed here are 15 T cell receptor beta chains from one sample, sequenced in a study of blood T cell repertoires in COVID-19. The table came from immunoSEQ multiplex PCR; TCRdb's copy has only in-frame clones and leaves some out. The sample includes over 60,000 clones, around 76% of them seen just once. The sample consisted of peripheral blood. The receptors originated from a human donor in a cohort sampled during active COVID-19.

CDR3 DNA sequence: TGTGCCAGCAACCAAATTGACGGGGCTGAAGCTTTCTTT. It translates to CASNQIDGAEAFF. The V and J genes are TRBV9 and TRBJ1-1, with D uncertain. The V end was cut by 6 bases, the J end by 6 bases, with 15 bases between. CDR1 is SGDLS, CDR2 YYNGEE, per germline. The CDR3 is made up of 13 amino acids.

This sequence joins TRBV6-5 and TRBJ2-7; the match to TRBD1 covers 10 bases. Unmatched junction bases numbered 8, after V lost 3 bases and J lost 3 bases. This CDR3 region has 16 residues. CDR1 and CDR2 from the germline V gene are MNHEY and SVGAGI. CDR3 sequence reads: CASSYLSTGGGYEQYF. CDR3 DNA sequence: TGTGCCAGCAGTTATCTCTCGACAGGGGGCGGCTACGAGCAGTACTTC.

The table lists this clone with a count of one. The rearrangement joins TRBV6-1 to TRBJ1-2; 7 bases are a match to TRBD1. This CDR3 contains 12 residues. The V gene's germline CDR1 is MNHNS and CDR2 SASEGT. Trimming cost V 2 bases and J 8 bases; bases outside gene matches: 2. This chain's CDR3 is CASSEIGGGYTF. In DNA form, the CDR3 reads TGTGCCAGCAGTGAAATAGGGGGCGGCTACACCTTC.

The chain couples TRBV6-2 or TRBV6-3 to TRBJ1-2; a weak D match, TRBD1 (6 bases). Germline V lookup: CDR1 MNHEY, CDR2 SVGEGT. Trimming pared 5 bases from V and 4 bases from J, leaving 11 bases between. The CDR3 length is 13 residues. Here the CDR3 reads CASSTPQGYGYTF. As DNA, the CDR3 is TGTGCCAGCAGTACCCCACAGGGCTATGGCTACACCTTC.

The gene calls are TRBV7-3 and TRBJ1-6; TRBD1 might be the D (5 bases). The CDR3 has 14 residues. In germline, CDR1 is SGHTA, CDR2 FQGTGA. The ends were cut back, 3 bases at V and 4 bases at J, with 7 bases in the middle. CDR3 nucleotide sequence: TGTGCCAGCAGCTTTGGGGCTTATAATTCACCCCTCCACTTT. This translates into CASSFGAYNSPLHF.

The chain has TRBV12-5 and TRBJ2-7; 7 bases align to TRBD2. With V trimmed by 1 base and J by 2 bases, 5 bases remained unmatched. This CDR3 contains 15 residues. The V gene's germline CDR1 is LGHNT and CDR2 FRNRAP. The CDR3 loop reads CASGLGRGGAYEQYF. For the CDR3, the DNA is TGTGCTAGTGGTTTGGGACGTGGGGGGGCCTACGAGCAGTACTTC.

The chain uses TRBV4-1 and TRBJ2-1, with 10 nucleotides matching TRBD2. The trim removed 4 bases at V and 3 bases at J, leaving 15 bases unmatched. Germline lookup yields CDR1 MGHRA and CDR2 YSYEKL. This CDR3 has 19 residues. The DNA for the CDR3 is TGCGCCAGCAGCCGGATTCCGCCGGGTCTAGCGGGGGTCTACAATGAGCAGTTCTTC. Encoded protein: CASSRIPPGLAGVYNEQFF.

The genes are TRBV7-8 and TRBJ2-7; 7 positions match TRBD1. This CDR3 has 17 residues. V gave up 8 bases and J gave up 4 bases; unmatched junction bases: 20. Germline assignment: CDR1 SGHVS and CDR2 FQNEAQ. CDR3 nucleotides: TGTGCCAGCGGAACTTTGGGGACCGGGACAGCAATGTACGAGCAGTACTTC. Translated, it gives CASGTLGTGTAMYEQYF.

The V gene is TRBV2, the J gene TRBJ2-3, with 7 bases matching TRBD2. Germline-derived CDR1 and CDR2 are SNHLY and FYNNEI. This CDR3 is 14 amino acids long. Trimming removed 6 bases from V and 1 base from J; junction bases left unmatched: 4. The CDR3 DNA reads as TGTGCCAGCAGGGGGGGGACCGGCACAGATACGCAGTATTTT. This gives the protein CASRGGTGTDTQYF.

This clone was seen a single time. The chain couples TRBV5-4 to TRBJ1-5; TRBD1 might be the D (5 bases). The CDR3 covers 14 residues. Germline V gene lookup returns CDR1 SGHNT and CDR2 YYREEE (reference sequence). V was shortened by 0 bases and J by 1 base, with 5 bases between the two germline ends. This chain's CDR3 is CASSLEGSNQPQHF. The CDR3 region has the DNA TGTGCCAGCAGCTTGGAGGGGAGCAATCAGCCCCAGCATTTT.

This clone was found a few times. The chain joins TRBV11-2 to TRBJ2-1; TRBD2 agrees at 10 bases. CDR1 is SGHAT, CDR2 FQNNGV, per germline. V dropped 2 bases and J dropped 5; count of bases not matched to a gene: 12. CDR3 length equals 18 residues. CDR3 in amino acids: CASSLLLAGPGAHNEQFF. The CDR3 DNA reads as TGTGCCAGCAGCTTATTACTAGCGGGGCCCGGCGCCCACAATGAGCAGTTCTTC.

V is TRBV4-2 and J is TRBJ1-2; D call uncertain. This CDR3 is built from 13 residues. Germline assignment: CDR1 LGHNA and CDR2 YNFKEQ. Trimming left V 0 bases short and J 8 bases short, with 10 bases between. This CDR3 reads CASSQETAAGYTF. The CDR3 DNA sequence: TGTGCCAGCAGCCAAGAAACAGCCGCCGGCTACACCTTC.

The J gene is TRBJ1-2, the V gene TRBV7-2; 12 bases are a match to TRBD1. Germline loops: CDR1 SGHTA, CDR2 FQGNSA. V lost 4 bases, J lost 9 bases, and 9 bases stayed unmatched. The CDR3 has 15 residues. CDR3 nucleotides: TGTGCCAGCAGCTCGGGACAGGGGGCCCTTGGGCGCTACACCTTC. Its protein is CASSSGQGALGRYTF.

J is TRBJ1-1 and V is TRBV7-3, with 7 bases lining up with TRBD1. Germline-derived CDR1 and CDR2 are SGHTA and FQGTGA. Trimming at V came to 5 bases and at J to 4 bases, leaving 4 bases not matched to a gene. The CDR3 has 13 residues. In DNA, the CDR3 is TGTGCCAGCAGCGTCAACAGGGGCACTGAAGCTTTCTTT. Residues: CASSVNRGTEAFF.

The gene calls are TRBV18 and TRBJ1-1; D remains unclear. CDR3 length: 13 residues. CDR1 and CDR2 (germline): KGHSH, LQKENI. Trimming cost V 10 bases and J 1 base, with 13 bases left between them. Here the CDR3 DNA reads TGTGCCACCCGATCAGGAGGGAACACTGAAGCTTTCTTT. Amino acids: CATRSGGNTEAFF.